Below are 31 T cell receptor beta chains sequenced from a single sample in a study of shared clonotypes between healthy human individuals. Some clones are missing from TCRdb's copy, which holds only in-frame ones; the method was immunoSEQ multiplex PCR. The table includes about 1.1 million clones, 77% detected once. Input material: memory CD4+ T cells from PBMCs. Subset of the sample: CD45RA-negative fraction. The receptors originated from a man between 18 and 29 years old in good health. Some clones in this sample may be carry-over from other donors' samples.

The V and J genes are TRBV7-8 and TRBJ1-3; D is perhaps TRBD1 (5 bases). Per the germline V gene, CDR1 is SGHVS and CDR2 is FQNEAQ. Trimming shortened V by 4 bases and J by 0 bases, and 10 bases separated the two germline ends. This CDR3 has 15 amino acids. The CDR3 loop is CASSWGRVSGNTIYF. The CDR3 DNA is TGTGCCAGCAGCTGGGGCCGGGTCTCTGGAAACACCATATATTTT.

The CDR3 bases are TGTGCCAGCAGGAAGGGACAGGTTCAACTGTTTTTT. Amino acids: CASRKGQVQLFF. The chain carries TRBV28 and TRBJ1-4, with 8 bases identical to TRBD1. V trimming: 6 bases; J trimming: 12 bases; junction bases outside the gene matches: 6. CDR1 and CDR2 (germline): MDHEN, SYDVKM. The CDR3 runs to 12 residues.

In regard to this clone: Distinct nucleotide sequences in the sample also encode this CDR3. CDR3 region: CASSLGRNTEAFF. The CDR3 coding sequence is TGTGCCAGCAGCTTAGGTCGAAACACTGAAGCTTTCTTT. This chain uses TRBV7-9 with TRBJ1-1; D remains ambiguous. The V and J ends lost 1 base and 2 bases respectively, with 5 bases between them. CDR1 and CDR2 (germline): SEHNR, FQNEAQ (reference sequence). The CDR3 is 13 residues long.

The chain employs TRBV7-8 and TRBJ2-7; D gene ambiguous. This CDR3 has 14 amino acids. Germline V gene data show CDR1 as SGHVS and CDR2 as FQNEAQ. The V end lost 3 bases, the J end lost 3 bases, and 12 bases lay between the germline ends. The CDR3 protein is CASSFGWGYYEQYF. CDR3 sequence (DNA): TGTGCCAGCAGCTTTGGCTGGGGTTACTACGAGCAGTACTTC.

This CDR3 reads CASSPNTVEEYTF. In nucleotides, the CDR3 is TGCGCCAGCAGCCCTAACACTGTAGAGGAATACACCTTC. The rearrangement joins TRBV5-1 to TRBJ1-2; no definite D call. CDR1 is SGHRS and CDR2 is YFSETQ in the germline V gene. The CDR3 is made up of 13 amino acids. The V gene lost 4 bases and the J gene lost 11 bases, with 18 bases spanning the gap.

This chain uses TRBV14 with TRBJ2-3; 11 positions match TRBD2. The V gene's germline CDR1 is SGHDN and CDR2 FVKESK. V shed 1 base, J shed 5 bases, and the junction held 11 bases outside the gene matches. The CDR3 spans 18 residues. The DNA of the CDR3 is TGTGCCAGCAGCCAAGTCCCTCTAGCGGGAGGTACCTTAGATACGCAGTATTTT. Its protein product is CASSQVPLAGGTLDTQYF.

Only one count was recorded for this clone. The rearrangement links TRBV10-3 to TRBJ2-5, with TRBD1 as a possible D gene (6 bases). This CDR3 region has 15 residues. The V and J ends lost 3 bases and 3 bases respectively, with 14 bases between them. The germline V gene encodes CDR1 ENHRY and CDR2 SYGVKD. The CDR3 DNA is TGTGCCATCAGTGACTCTTCACAGGGAAAAGAGACCCAGTACTTC. Its protein product is CAISDSSQGKETQYF.

The V call is TRBV6-1, the J call TRBJ1-3, with D hard to call. This CDR3 is built from 15 residues. Germline V gives CDR1 MNHNS, CDR2 SASEGT. V lost 5 bases to trimming and J lost 4 bases, with 15 bases between them. In DNA form, the CDR3 reads TGTGCCAGCAGTTCGGACCGGACCCCCGGAAACACCATATATTTT. This gives the protein CASSSDRTPGNTIYF.

The chain carries TRBV7-2 and TRBJ2-3; D remains ambiguous. This CDR3 has 12 residues. V was trimmed by 7 bases and J by 3 bases, leaving 8 bases between them. CDR1 SGHTA and CDR2 FQGNSA come from the germline V gene. The CDR3 DNA follows: TGTGCCAGCACCCCGACAACAGATACGCAGTATTTT. It codes for CASTPTTDTQYF.

This clone has a handful of counts. The sample has other DNA sequences that encode this CDR3 too. The J gene is TRBJ2-2, the V gene TRBV28, with 12 bases identical to TRBD2. The CDR3 sequence is 16 residues long. The ends lost 5 bases at V and 2 bases at J; junction bases unmatched: 3. From germline, CDR1 is MDHEN and CDR2 SYDVKM. CDR3 region: CASSRGLAGNTGELFF. Here the CDR3 DNA reads TGTGCCAGCAGTAGGGGACTAGCGGGTAACACCGGGGAGCTGTTTTTT.

The genes are TRBV11-2 and TRBJ2-1; D uncertain. CDR3 length: 14 residues. In germline, CDR1 is SGHAT, CDR2 FQNNGV. The V end lost 4 bases, the J end lost 10 bases, and 17 bases lay between the germline ends. In DNA form, the CDR3 reads TGTGCCAGCAGCTCGTCTACTTCCAGTTCCGAGCAGTTCTTC. It encodes CASSSSTSSSEQFF. Supplemented by reference TRBV11-2 and TRBJ2-1, the full variable domain reads EAGVAQSPRYKIIEKRQSVAFWCNPISGHATLYWYQQILGQGPKLLIQFQNNGVVDDSQLPKDRFSAERLKGVDSTLKIQPAKLEDSAVYLCASSSSTSSSEQFFGPGTRLTVL.

V and J are TRBV5-1 and TRBJ2-5, with D unclear. Germline CDR1 reads SGHRS; CDR2 reads YFSETQ. This CDR3 has 15 amino acids. V dropped 1 base and J dropped 1 base, with 11 bases sitting between them. The CDR3 loop reads CASSLMSGSQETQYF. CDR3 bases: TGCGCCAGCAGCTTGATGTCAGGTAGCCAAGAGACCCAGTACTTC. The full variable domain, rest sourced from reference TRBV5-1 and TRBJ2-5, is KAGVTQTPRYLIKTRGQQVTLSCSPISGHRSVSWYQQTPGQGLQFLFEYFSETQRNKGNFPGRFSGRQFSNSRSEMNVSTLELGDSALYLCASSLMSGSQETQYFGPGTRLLVL.

This rearrangement joins TRBV4-3 to TRBJ2-5; 11 positions match TRBD1. This CDR3 comprises 14 residues. V dropped 4 bases and J dropped 6; count of bases not matched to a gene: 4. Germline lookup yields CDR1 LGHNA and CDR2 YSLEER. Here the CDR3 reads CASSLGQGAQTQYF. The CDR3 bases are TGCGCCAGCAGCCTCGGACAGGGGGCGCAGACCCAGTACTTC.

V and J are TRBV28 and TRBJ2-3; tentatively, D is TRBD2 (5 bases). The CDR3 is 15 residues long. Trimming pared 3 bases from V and 2 bases from J, leaving 12 bases between. Germline V CDR1 and CDR2: MDHEN, SYDVKM. The CDR3 sequence is CASSFRGDYTDTQYF. The CDR3 DNA is TGTGCCAGCAGTTTTCGCGGAGACTACACAGATACGCAGTATTTT.

This chain uses TRBV28 with TRBJ1-2; D is ambiguous. This CDR3 comprises 15 residues. From germline, CDR1 is MDHEN and CDR2 SYDVKM. The ends were cut back, 3 bases at V and 3 bases at J, with 14 bases in the middle. CDR3 amino acids: CASSFGVSSDYGYTF. Here the CDR3 DNA reads TGTGCCAGCAGTTTTGGCGTCTCTAGCGACTATGGCTACACCTTC.

This clone showed up just a few times. With a much larger clone just one base away, this may be a read error. The J gene is TRBJ1-1, the V gene TRBV30; the D gene is possibly TRBD1 (5 bases). CDR3 length equals 13 residues. V was trimmed by 4 bases and J by 7 bases, leaving 16 bases between them. In germline, CDR1 is GTSNPN, CDR2 SVGIG (reference sequence). CDR3 sequence: CAWTRQNDSEAFF. The CDR3 bases are TGTGCCTGGACCAGGCAGAATGACAGTGAAGCTTTCTTT.

J is TRBJ2-6 and V is TRBV11-2; the D is unclear. The CDR3 spans 14 residues. The V end was cut by 5 bases, the J end by 2 bases, with 7 bases between. Germline loops: CDR1 SGHAT, CDR2 FQNNGV. DNA for the CDR3: TGTGCCAGCAGCCGAACGACTGGGGCCAACGTCCTGACTTTC. Translation gives CASSRTTGANVLTF. The full variable domain, with the rest looked up from reference TRBV11-2 and TRBJ2-6, is EAGVAQSPRYKIIEKRQSVAFWCNPISGHATLYWYQQILGQGPKLLIQFQNNGVVDDSQLPKDRFSAERLKGVDSTLKIQPAKLEDSAVYLCASSRTTGANVLTFGAGSRLTVL.

The rearrangement uses TRBV28 and TRBJ2-7; 7 bases map to TRBD1. Trimming cost V 6 bases and J 9 bases; bases outside gene matches: 11. The CDR3 length is 13 residues. From germline, CDR1 is MDHEN and CDR2 SYDVKM. The CDR3 protein is CASSRGQVGRQYF. DNA for the CDR3: TGTGCCAGCAGCCGCGGACAGGTTGGCAGGCAGTACTTC.

V gene TRBV6-1 combines with J gene TRBJ1-2; TRBD1 might be the D (6 bases). The CDR3 contains 12 residues. Germline V gene data show CDR1 as MNHNS and CDR2 as SASEGT. The germline V and J ends were trimmed by 8 bases and 8 bases, with 15 bases remaining between them. The chain's CDR3 is CASVGGRWGYTF. CDR3 coding DNA: TGTGCCAGCGTCGGGGGGCGATGGGGCTACACCTTC.

This clone has just one count. V gene TRBV9 combines with J gene TRBJ2-3, with 15 bases matching TRBD2. V gave up 1 base and J gave up 4 bases; unmatched junction bases: 7. The length of the CDR3 is 18 residues. The germline CDR1 and CDR2 sequences are SGDLS and YYNGEE. CDR3 in DNA: TGTGCCAGCAGCGTAACCGGGACTAGCGGGAGGTCCGCAGATACGCAGTATTTT. Translating gives CASSVTGTSGRSADTQYF.

This sequence joins TRBV6-6 and TRBJ1-6, with unresolved D. Germline V CDR1 and CDR2: MNHNY, SVGAGI (reference sequence). V was trimmed by 7 bases and J by 9 bases, leaving 10 bases between them. The CDR3 totals 12 residues. The CDR3 region is CASTSWASPLHF. CDR3 sequence (DNA): TGTGCCAGCACCTCGTGGGCTTCACCCCTCCACTTT.

The chain recombines TRBV21-1 with TRBJ2-5; TRBD1, the table's D call, lacks a check against the DNA. TRBV21-1 is designated a pseudogene. The CDR3 spans 15 residues. The CDR3 nucleotides are TGTGCCAGCAGCAAAGAACAGGGCGACGGGGAGACCCAGTACTTC. Protein sequence: CASSKEQGDGETQYF.

The chain recombines TRBV7-3 with TRBJ2-3; D gene ambiguous. Germline CDR1 reads SGHTA; CDR2 reads FQGTGA. Deletions cut 3 bases from V and 8 bases from J, with 12 bases between. The length of the CDR3 is 13 residues. CDR3 sequence (DNA): TGTGCCAGCAGCTTCTCCGAGGCGGCTACGCAGTATTTT. It codes for CASSFSEAATQYF.

Concerning this clone itself: A read error is possible here, since a much larger clone lies one base away. This chain uses TRBV30 with TRBJ2-7, with a weak D call TRBD1 (6 bases). Germline V CDR1 and CDR2: GTSNPN, SVGIG (reference sequence). The CDR3 is made up of 14 amino acids. CDR3 residues: CAWSVLRGSYERYF. The CDR3 DNA is TGTGCCTGGAGTGTACTCAGGGGCTCCTACGAGCGGTACTTC.

This chain joins TRBV6-1 and TRBJ2-7, with D possibly TRBD2 on 5 matching bases. This CDR3 has 14 amino acids. CDR1 MNHNS and CDR2 SASEGT come from the germline V gene. V was trimmed by 8 bases and J by 3 bases, leaving 17 bases between them. CDR3 DNA sequence: TGTGCCAGCCTATCCTCGGGATCGGTCTACGAGCAGTACTTC. Its protein is CASLSSGSVYEQYF.

The J gene is TRBJ1-2, the V gene TRBV6-5; D is possibly TRBD1 (5 bases). Germline CDR1 reads MNHEY; CDR2 reads SVGAGI. V was cut by 7 bases and J by 6 bases, with 12 bases left in between. The CDR3 spans 12 residues. CDR3 residues: CASKAPGDGYTF. The CDR3 DNA is TGTGCCAGCAAAGCCCCGGGGGATGGCTACACCTTC.

The chain carries TRBV10-2 and TRBJ2-7; D possibly corresponds to TRBD2 (6 bases). Germline V gives CDR1 WSHSY, CDR2 SAAADI. This CDR3 is 18 amino acids long. The ends were cut back, 2 bases at V and 5 bases at J, with 25 bases in the middle. This chain's CDR3 is CASSERGSGIRAPHEQYF. The CDR3 DNA reads TGCGCCAGCAGTGAGAGGGGTAGCGGAATTAGGGCCCCCCACGAGCAGTACTTC.

The gene calls are TRBV6-1 and TRBJ2-7; no clear D gene. Trimming stripped 6 bases from V and 3 bases from J, with 12 bases between. The CDR3 is 13 residues long. Germline CDR1 MNHNS, CDR2 SASEGT. The CDR3 DNA is TGTGCCAGCAGAAGGATGCCCGGCTACGAGCAGTACTTC. It codes for CASRRMPGYEQYF.

The V and J genes are TRBV2 and TRBJ1-1, with D perhaps TRBD1 (6 bases). This CDR3 spans 16 amino acids. CDR1 and CDR2 from the germline V gene are SNHLY and FYNNEI. With 6 bases removed from V and 10 bases from J, the gap between germline ends came to 27 bases. The CDR3 is CASSALPADWTEAAFF. CDR3 in DNA: TGTGCCAGCAGCGCTCTACCTGCGGATTGGACAGAAGCAGCTTTCTTT.

The V call is TRBV6-5, the J call TRBJ2-3, with D possibly being TRBD1 (6 bases). V shed 5 bases and J shed 3 bases, with 15 bases lying between them. The CDR3 spans 15 residues. The germline V gene encodes CDR1 MNHEY and CDR2 SVGAGI. CDR3 residues: CASSPGTPQTDTQYF. CDR3 coding DNA: TGTGCCAGCAGTCCGGGGACACCTCAAACAGATACGCAGTATTTT.

The chain couples TRBV2 to TRBJ1-5; D might be TRBD1 (6 bases). Germline V gene lookup returns CDR1 SNHLY and CDR2 FYNNEI. V was clipped by 2 bases and J by 7 bases, with 15 bases between them. The CDR3 consists of 15 residues. CDR3 in amino acids: CASSERGVRGQPQHF. CDR3 DNA sequence: TGTGCCAGCAGTGAAAGGGGGGTAAGGGGACAGCCCCAGCATTTT.